This TCR beta chain was recovered during a study of blood T cells in healthy people across ages. Study observations and caveats: Compared with aged donors, long-lived donors showed fewer expanded clones, suggesting selection. Unsorted PBMCs blocked a conclusive comparison of naive and antigen-experienced cells.

The authors ran a second PCR of roughly 6 to 12 cycles using a sample-barcoded 5' primer and a J-beta primer mix. Each TCR beta cDNA got a 12-nucleotide random molecular identifier. All samples gave at least 2.5 million CDR3-containing paired-end reads. TCRdb re-analysed the 5' RACE reads in MiXCR, keeping a single row per CDR3 protein. The table shows about 320,000 distinct CDR3 sequences, with 25% to 30% occurring only once. CDR3 length: 15 amino acids. Germline lookup yields CDR1 DFQATT and CDR2 SNEGSKA (reference sequence). V lost 0 bases, J lost 3 bases, and 11 bases lay in between. This clonotype was seen ten or more times. Its target is not known.

The receptor comes from a woman in her seventies in good health. The chain uses TRBV20-1 and TRBJ1-4; no clear D. Sequenced input: blood. CDR3 coding DNA: TGCAGTGCTAGAGACGCCGGGGTCCCTAATGAAAAACTGTTTTTT. Residues: CSARDAGVPNEKLFF.